The 15 T cell receptor beta chains below come from one sample, sequenced in a study of cytomegalovirus exposure and HLA in healthy donors. Vbeta (60) and Jbeta (13) primers were used in the PCR. The protocol was immunoSEQ multiplex PCR, while the TCRdb copy is restricted to in-frame clones and leaves out a portion. This sample carries some 130,000 clones, just under 80% of them seen once, and the ten largest clones take about 4.5%. Sequencing was carried out using PBMCs. These receptors all stem from a man younger than 45 in good health.

The chain combines TRBV6-1 with TRBJ2-1; a possible D gene is TRBD1 (5 bases). CDR3 length equals 15 residues. Germline loops: CDR1 MNHNS, CDR2 SASEGT. V lost 10 bases and J lost 5, with 21 bases in between. CDR3 sequence reads: CAIQQAQAFNNEQFF. CDR3 bases: TGTGCCATTCAACAGGCCCAGGCTTTCAACAATGAGCAGTTCTTC.

The chain uses TRBV10-3 and TRBJ1-6; D is possibly TRBD1 (5 bases). The V gene's germline CDR1 is ENHRY and CDR2 SYGVKD. The CDR3 is 14 residues long. V was clipped by 7 bases and J by 6 bases, with 13 bases between them. The CDR3: CAITDRQINSPLHF. CDR3 nucleotide sequence: TGTGCCATCACCGATCGACAGATTAATTCACCCCTCCACTTT.

Notes on this clone: Compared with germline, one end of the junction differs, possibly owing to a read error. The rearrangement links TRBV15 to TRBJ2-7, with 8 bases aligning to TRBD1. Germline lookup yields CDR1 LNHNV and CDR2 YYDKDF (reference sequence). This CDR3 has 14 residues. The CDR3 region is CATSGQGASNEQYF. The CDR3 nucleotides read TGTGCCACCAGCGGACAGGGTGCCTCCAACGAGCAGTACTTC.

For this clone: One junction end disagrees with the germline gene, perhaps due to a read error. The chain recombines TRBV7-9 with TRBJ2-7; 9 bases agree with TRBD2. There are 13 residues in the CDR3. Germline V gene lookup returns CDR1 SEHNR and CDR2 FQNEAQ (reference sequence). The CDR3 DNA reads TGTTCCAGCACCCCGACTAGCGGTTACGAGCAGTACTTC. It is translated as CSSTPTSGYEQYF.

The chain uses TRBV7-3 and TRBJ2-2, with D perhaps TRBD1 (6 bases). The CDR3 length is 16 residues. Germline-derived CDR1 and CDR2 are SGHTA and FQGTGA. The V gene lost 6 bases and the J gene lost 4 bases, with 18 bases spanning the gap. The CDR3 sequence is CASREQGSASTGELFF. In nucleotides, the CDR3 is TGTGCCAGCAGGGAGCAGGGGTCAGCGAGCACCGGGGAGCTGTTTTTT.

The chain joins TRBV11-3 to TRBJ1-3; the match to TRBD1 covers 8 bases. The CDR3 is made up of 15 amino acids. V gave up 5 bases and J gave up 4 bases; unmatched junction bases: 7. Germline loops: CDR1 SGHNT, CDR2 YENEEA. CDR3 loop: CASSPGQGRGNTIYF. In nucleotides, the CDR3 is TGTGCCAGCAGCCCCGGACAGGGACGAGGAAACACCATATATTTT.

This chain uses TRBV13 with TRBJ2-7; 11 nucleotides agree with TRBD1. After removal of 4 bases from V and 7 bases from J, the junction contained 9 bases not matched to a gene. From germline, CDR1 is PRHDT and CDR2 FYEKMQ (reference sequence). The CDR3 totals 15 residues. CDR3 sequence: CASSWPGQGEGEQYF. The CDR3 coding sequence is TGTGCCAGCAGCTGGCCGGGACAGGGGGAAGGAGAGCAGTACTTC.

This clone has more than one count but fewer than ten. CDR3 nucleotides: TGTGCCAGCAGTTACGGGGGGTCACCCCAGGGAGAGACCCAGTACTTC. It specifies CASSYGGSPQGETQYF. This rearrangement joins TRBV6-6 to TRBJ2-5; maybe TRBD2 (6 bases). The CDR3 covers 16 residues. Trimming took off 2 bases at V and 4 bases at J, with 17 bases between the two ends. Germline CDR1 and CDR2: MNHNY and SVGAGI (reference sequence).

This chain uses TRBV19 with TRBJ1-5; D perhaps matches TRBD1 (5 bases). Trimming stripped 3 bases from V and 4 bases from J, with 10 bases between. CDR3 length equals 14 residues. Germline V gene lookup returns CDR1 LNHDA and CDR2 SQIVND (reference sequence). CDR3 residues: CASSISGFNQPQHF. The CDR3 region has the DNA TGTGCCAGTAGTATCTCAGGGTTTAATCAGCCCCAGCATTTT.

The J gene is TRBJ1-1, the V gene TRBV7-9; D not certain. The CDR3 consists of 12 residues. V gave up 8 bases and J gave up 3 bases, with 10 bases separating them. The germline V gene has CDR1 SEHNR and CDR2 FQNEAQ (reference sequence). CDR3 protein: CASARRDTEAFF. In DNA form, the CDR3 reads TGTGCCAGCGCACGGAGGGACACTGAAGCTTTCTTT.

This sequence joins TRBV18 and TRBJ2-7, with 9 bases fitting TRBD1. Germline CDR1 and CDR2: KGHSH and LQKENI. Unmatched junction bases numbered 9, after V lost 1 base and J lost 5 bases. The CDR3 has 16 amino acids. CDR3 in DNA: TGTGCCAGCTCACCACTTTTGGGGACAGGGAGCAACGAGCAGTACTTC. It encodes CASSPLLGTGSNEQYF.

V is TRBV4-1 and J is TRBJ1-5; TRBD1 aligns across 10 bases. The V gene end was trimmed by 3 bases and the J gene end by 4 bases; junction bases not matched to a gene: 9. Germline V gives CDR1 MGHRA, CDR2 YSYEKL. The CDR3 sequence is 17 residues long. The CDR3 spells CASSHEGQGGRNQPQHF. The CDR3 DNA reads as TGCGCCAGCAGCCACGAAGGACAGGGGGGAAGAAATCAGCCCCAGCATTTT.

The chain uses TRBV7-2 and TRBJ2-7; D is perhaps TRBD1 (5 bases). Germline lookup yields CDR1 SGHTA and CDR2 FQGNSA. The CDR3 length is 14 residues. V lost 1 base and J lost 5, with 12 bases in between. The chain's CDR3 is CASSLDGRRDEQYF. The DNA of the CDR3 is TGTGCCAGCAGCTTAGATGGACGCAGGGACGAGCAGTACTTC.

The chain joins TRBV27 to TRBJ2-7, with 10 bases fitting TRBD2. The CDR3 consists of 16 residues. Germline V gene data show CDR1 as MNHEY and CDR2 as SMNVEV (reference sequence). Trimming removed 8 bases from V and 1 base from J; junction bases left unmatched: 11. The DNA for the CDR3 is TGTGCCAGCCGCGCCCTAGCGGGAGAGCCATCCTACGAGCAGTACTTC. Translation: CASRALAGEPSYEQYF.

The J gene is TRBJ2-1, the V gene TRBV19; D not resolved. CDR3 length equals 12 residues. Germline CDR1 reads LNHDA; CDR2 reads SQIVND (reference sequence). Deletions cut 6 bases from V and 10 bases from J, with 13 bases between. The CDR3 here is CASSLSYEEQFF. DNA for the CDR3: TGTGCCAGTAGCCTATCTTACGAGGAGCAGTTCTTC.